The source of this TCR beta chain is a study of glioma-infiltrating T cells. Study-wide points: Tissue-blood divergence was below expectation in non-neoplastic patients, above in gliomas.

The iRepertoire nested amplicon-rescue multiplex PCR amplified TCR alpha and beta CDR3s from RNA. TCRdb processed the multiplex PCR reads anew with MiXCR; each CDR3 protein has one entry. The sample includes approximately 120,000 distinct CDR3 sequences, 20% to 25% of them seen just once. This clonotype was recorded at least ten times. Its antigen remains unknown. After removal of 2 bases from V and 4 bases from J, the junction contained 5 bases not matched to a gene. The germline gives CDR1 SGHTA, CDR2 FQGNSA. The CDR3 runs 15 residues. The J gene is TRBJ2-1, the V gene TRBV7-2; TRBD2 matches at 7 bases. The sequenced sample was glioma tissue, nonneoplastic brain tissue, or PBMCs (not recorded which). This TCR came from a human donor with low-grade glioma or glioblastoma, undergoing nonglioma brain surgery, or in good health (not recorded which). CDR3 in DNA: TGTGCCAGCAGCTTATCCCTAGCGGAATACAATGAGCAGTTCTTC. Amino acids: CASSLSLAEYNEQFF. Drawing the rest from reference TRBV7-2 and TRBJ2-1, the complete variable domain is GAGVSQSPSNKVTEKGKDVELRCDPISGHTALYWYRQSLGQGLEFLIYFQGNSAPDKSGLPSDRFSAERTGGSVSTLTIQRTQQEDSAVYLCASSLSLAEYNEQFFGPGTRLTVL.